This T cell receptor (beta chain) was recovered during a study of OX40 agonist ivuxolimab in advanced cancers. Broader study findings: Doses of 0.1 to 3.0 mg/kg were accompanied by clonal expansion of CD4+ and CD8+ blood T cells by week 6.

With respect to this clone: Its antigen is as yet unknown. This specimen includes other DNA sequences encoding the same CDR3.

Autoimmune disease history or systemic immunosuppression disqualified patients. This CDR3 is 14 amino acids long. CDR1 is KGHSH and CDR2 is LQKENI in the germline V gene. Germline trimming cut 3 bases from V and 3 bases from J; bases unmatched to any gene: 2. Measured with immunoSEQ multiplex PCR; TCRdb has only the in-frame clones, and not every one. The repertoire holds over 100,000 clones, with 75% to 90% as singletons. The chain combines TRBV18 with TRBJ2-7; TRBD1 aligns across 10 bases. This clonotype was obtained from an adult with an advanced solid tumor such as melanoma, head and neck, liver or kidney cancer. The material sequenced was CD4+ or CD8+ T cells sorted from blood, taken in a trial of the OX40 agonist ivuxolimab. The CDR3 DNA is TGTGCCAGCTCACCGGGACAGGGGATCTACGAGCAGTACTTC. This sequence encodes CASSPGQGIYEQYF.